The sample holds many counts of the clone carrying this TCR beta chain. Amplified TCR beta CDR3 regions derived from RNA transcripts. Researchers ran a first-round RT-PCR on the TCR CDR3 using the HTBI primer set. Each CDR3 protein is one row after TCRdb ran MiXCR on the multiplex PCR reads. The sample carries under 65,000 distinct CDR3 sequences, about 53% recorded once. These data are taken from a study of T cells in Graves' hyperthyroidism and ophthalmopathy. The receptor was derived from an older woman with Graves' ophthalmopathy. The specimen was blood.

CDR3 nucleotides: TGTGCCAGCAGGGACCTGGCGGGGGGCTCCTACGAGCAGTACTTC. Amino acid sequence: CASRDLAGGSYEQYF. The gene calls are TRBV2 and TRBJ2-7; 8 bases fit TRBD2. This CDR3 has 15 residues. Germline V lookup: CDR1 SNHLY, CDR2 FYNNEI. The V segment lost 6 bases and the J segment 0 bases; nucleotides outside the gene matches: 7. The variable domain in full, completed from reference TRBV2 and TRBJ2-7, reads EPEVTQTPSHQVTQMGQEVILRCVPISNHLYFYWYRQILGQKVEFLVSFYNNEISEKSEIFDDQFSVERPDGSNFTLKIRSTKLEDSAMYFCASRDLAGGSYEQYFGPGTRLTVT.